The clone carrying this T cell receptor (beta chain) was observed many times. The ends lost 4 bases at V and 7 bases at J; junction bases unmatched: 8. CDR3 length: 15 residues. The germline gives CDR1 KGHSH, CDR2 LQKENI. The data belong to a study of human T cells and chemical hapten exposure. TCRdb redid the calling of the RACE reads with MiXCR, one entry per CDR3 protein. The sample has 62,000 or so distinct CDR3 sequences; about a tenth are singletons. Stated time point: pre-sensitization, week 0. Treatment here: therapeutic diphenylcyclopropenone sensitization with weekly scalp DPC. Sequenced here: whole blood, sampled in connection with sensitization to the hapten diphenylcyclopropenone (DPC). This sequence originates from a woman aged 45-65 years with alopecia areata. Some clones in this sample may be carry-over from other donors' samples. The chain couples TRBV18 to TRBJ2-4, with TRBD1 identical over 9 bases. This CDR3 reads CASSRRDREGNIQYF. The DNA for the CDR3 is TGTGCCAGCTCACGTAGGGACAGGGAAGGCAACATTCAGTACTTC.